This T cell receptor beta chain derives from a study of T-cell memory formation after mild COVID-19. Study background: Clustering of TCRs was largely donor specific.

Germline-derived CDR1 and CDR2 are MNHEY and SMNVEV (reference sequence). V was clipped by 8 bases and J by 5 bases, with 15 bases between them. This CDR3 is 13 amino acids long. TCRdb reanalysed the 5' RACE reads using MiXCR and keeps one entry per CDR3 protein. The table lists a few hundred thousand distinct CDR3 sequences, over 8.5% of them singletons. Remarks on this clonotype: Its antigen is not known.

Study results and caveats: Balance between CD4 and CD8 was seen in clones contracting day 15 to 85, and a CD4+ lean was seen in later expanders.

Material: PBMCs or a T cell subset sorted from them (not recorded which). This receptor was identified in a man aged 18 to 35 who had mild COVID-19 (a few samples of this study predate the infection). Cell type and time point are not known. V gene TRBV27 combines with J gene TRBJ2-5; a possible D gene is TRBD2 (6 bases). This chain's CDR3 is CASQTGGRETQYF. CDR3 nucleotides: TGTGCCAGCCAAACCGGGGGTCGCGAGACCCAGTACTTC.